These T cell receptor beta chains were read from a single sample in a study of human T cells and chemical hapten exposure. TCRdb re-called the RACE reads with MiXCR, one entry per CDR3 protein. The data contain around 85,000 distinct CDR3 sequences, 13% of them singletons. This material consisted of whole blood, taken in connection with sensitization to the hapten diphenylcyclopropenone (DPC). The source is a woman between 45 and 60 years old with alopecia areata. Some clones in this sample may be carry-over from other donors' samples. Both conserved end residues are part of each CDR3. Fields, in order: J gene, V gene, D gene, CDR3 length, clone size, CDR3 protein, CDR3 DNA. A D gene is named only where the DNA matches it firmly. Clone size is stated in some rows and not others, as once, few, many or a class when expanded.

j_call: TRBJ1-4
v_call: TRBV5-1
d_call: NA
cdr3_length: 15
clone_size: NA
cdr3_aa: CASSSRSTANEKLFF
cdr3_nt: TGCGCCAGCAGCTCCCGGTCGACGGCTAATGAAAAACTGTTTTTT

j_call: TRBJ2-1
v_call: TRBV25-1
d_call: NA
cdr3_length: 13
clone_size: many
cdr3_aa: CASSEWTYNEQFF
cdr3_nt: TGTGCCAGCAGTGAATGGACATACAATGAGCAGTTCTTC

j_call: TRBJ2-1
v_call: TRBV27
d_call: TRBD2
cdr3_length: 15
clone_size: NA
cdr3_aa: CASSFLAGGRDEQFF
cdr3_nt: TGTGCCAGCAGTTTCCTGGCGGGAGGACGTGATGAGCAGTTCTTC

j_call: TRBJ2-2
v_call: TRBV2
d_call: NA
cdr3_length: 16
clone_size: NA
cdr3_aa: CASSESRWPNTGELFF
cdr3_nt: TGTGCCAGCAGTGAATCCCGCTGGCCGAACACCGGGGAGCTGTTTTTT

j_call: TRBJ2-1
v_call: TRBV7-6
d_call: NA
cdr3_length: 14
clone_size: many
cdr3_aa: CASSLTTPLGEQFF
cdr3_nt: TGTGCCAGCAGCCTGACTACCCCCCTGGGTGAGCAGTTCTTC

j_call: TRBJ1-4
v_call: TRBV4-2
d_call: NA
cdr3_length: 16
clone_size: NA
cdr3_aa: CASSQGGKTANEKLFF
cdr3_nt: TGTGCCAGCAGCCAAGGGGGAAAAACGGCTAATGAAAAACTGTTTTTT

j_call: TRBJ2-6
v_call: TRBV18
d_call: NA
cdr3_length: 16
clone_size: many
cdr3_aa: CASSGTVSSGANVLTF
cdr3_nt: TGTGCCAGCTCCGGGACCGTGAGCTCTGGGGCCAACGTCCTGACTTTC

j_call: TRBJ1-1
v_call: TRBV12-5
d_call: NA
cdr3_length: 15
clone_size: many
cdr3_aa: CASGLVQGVHTEAFF
cdr3_nt: TGTGCTAGTGGTTTGGTACAAGGGGTGCACACTGAAGCTTTCTTT

j_call: TRBJ2-1
v_call: TRBV3-1
d_call: NA
cdr3_length: 13
clone_size: few
cdr3_aa: CASSRAPGNEQFF
cdr3_nt: TGTGCCAGCAGCCGAGCGCCTGGGAATGAGCAGTTCTTC

j_call: TRBJ1-2
v_call: TRBV12-3/TRBV12-4
d_call: NA
cdr3_length: 14
clone_size: NA
cdr3_aa: CASSLLQSGYGYTF
cdr3_nt: TGTGCCAGCAGCCTCCTTCAATCGGGGTATGGCTACACCTTC

j_call: TRBJ2-7
v_call: TRBV18
d_call: NA
cdr3_length: 13
clone_size: many
cdr3_aa: CASSLQDQYEQYF
cdr3_nt: TGTGCCAGCTCGTTACAGGACCAATACGAGCAGTACTTC

j_call: TRBJ2-1
v_call: TRBV29-1
d_call: NA
cdr3_length: 11
clone_size: NA
cdr3_aa: CSVDPYNEQFF
cdr3_nt: TGCAGCGTTGACCCATACAATGAGCAGTTCTTC

j_call: TRBJ2-7
v_call: TRBV5-1
d_call: TRBD1
cdr3_length: 16
clone_size: many
cdr3_aa: CASSLDPGQGIGKQYF
cdr3_nt: TGCGCCAGCAGCTTAGATCCGGGACAGGGAATTGGGAAGCAGTACTTC

j_call: TRBJ1-4
v_call: TRBV7-9
d_call: TRBD1
cdr3_length: 14
clone_size: many
cdr3_aa: CASSWDSERGKLFF
cdr3_nt: TGTGCCAGCAGCTGGGACAGCGAGAGGGGAAAACTGTTTTTT

j_call: TRBJ1-2
v_call: TRBV11-2
d_call: TRBD1
cdr3_length: 13
clone_size: many
cdr3_aa: CASSLGQGYGYTF
cdr3_nt: TGTGCCAGCAGCTTGGGACAGGGCTATGGCTACACCTTC

j_call: TRBJ1-3
v_call: TRBV10-3
d_call: NA
cdr3_length: 18
clone_size: few
cdr3_aa: CAISESPGLPSSGNTIYF
cdr3_nt: TGTGCCATCAGTGAGTCTCCAGGCCTACCTTCCTCTGGAAACACCATATATTTT

j_call: TRBJ1-5
v_call: TRBV29-1
d_call: TRBD1
cdr3_length: 14
clone_size: NA
cdr3_aa: CSVVEGAANQPQHF
cdr3_nt: TGCAGCGTTGTGGAGGGGGCGGCTAATCAGCCCCAGCATTTT

j_call: TRBJ2-2
v_call: TRBV12-3/TRBV12-4
d_call: TRBD2
cdr3_length: 14
clone_size: many
cdr3_aa: CASSLTSGIGELFF
cdr3_nt: TGTGCCAGCAGTTTAACTAGCGGCATCGGGGAGCTGTTTTTT

j_call: TRBJ2-7
v_call: TRBV6-5
d_call: TRBD1
cdr3_length: 13
clone_size: NA
cdr3_aa: CASSPGTGYEQYF
cdr3_nt: TGTGCCAGCAGCCCCGGGACAGGCTACGAGCAGTACTTC

j_call: TRBJ2-1
v_call: TRBV6-1
d_call: TRBD2
cdr3_length: 15
clone_size: NA
cdr3_aa: CASRLAPSSYNEQFF
cdr3_nt: TGTGCCAGTAGACTAGCCCCGAGCTCCTACAATGAGCAGTTCTTC

j_call: TRBJ2-1
v_call: TRBV5-1
d_call: TRBD2
cdr3_length: 15
clone_size: NA
cdr3_aa: CASSLTGLADNEQFF
cdr3_nt: TGCGCCAGCAGTTTAACGGGACTAGCGGACAATGAGCAGTTCTTC

j_call: TRBJ2-2
v_call: TRBV2
d_call: NA
cdr3_length: 14
clone_size: many
cdr3_aa: CATVGRTNTGELFF
cdr3_nt: TGTGCCACCGTCGGGCGAACGAACACCGGGGAGCTGTTTTTT

j_call: TRBJ1-6
v_call: TRBV30
d_call: NA
cdr3_length: 15
clone_size: NA
cdr3_aa: CAWSVRDRGNSPLHF
cdr3_nt: TGTGCCTGGAGTGTAAGGGACCGTGGGAATTCACCCCTCCACTTT

j_call: TRBJ2-7
v_call: TRBV5-1
d_call: TRBD2
cdr3_length: 20
clone_size: NA
cdr3_aa: CASSLLGTSGRAFAYNEQYF
cdr3_nt: TGCGCCAGCAGCTTGTTAGGGACTAGCGGGAGGGCCTTCGCCTACAATGAGCAGTACTTC

j_call: TRBJ1-6
v_call: TRBV3-1
d_call: TRBD1
cdr3_length: 15
clone_size: few
cdr3_aa: CASSPLRTGNSPLHF
cdr3_nt: TGTGCCAGCAGCCCTCTGAGGACAGGGAATTCACCCCTCCACTTT

j_call: TRBJ2-1
v_call: TRBV10-3
d_call: TRBD2
cdr3_length: 19
clone_size: NA
cdr3_aa: CAISEPALASGRVDNEQFF
cdr3_nt: TGTGCCATCAGTGAGCCCGCCCTGGCTAGCGGGAGAGTGGACAATGAGCAGTTCTTC

j_call: TRBJ2-7
v_call: TRBV6-5
d_call: TRBD2
cdr3_length: 18
clone_size: few
cdr3_aa: CASSYSRTTSGNPYEQYF
cdr3_nt: TGTGCCAGCAGTTACTCGAGGACGACTAGCGGAAATCCCTACGAGCAGTACTTC

j_call: TRBJ2-1
v_call: TRBV20-1
d_call: NA
cdr3_length: 11
clone_size: many
cdr3_aa: CSATTGTIQFF
cdr3_nt: TGCAGTGCTACCACCGGGACCATCCAGTTCTTC

j_call: TRBJ2-2
v_call: TRBV6-2/TRBV6-3
d_call: NA
cdr3_length: 14
clone_size: NA
cdr3_aa: CASWSGVYTGELFF
cdr3_nt: TGTGCCAGCTGGTCGGGAGTGTACACCGGGGAGCTGTTTTTT

j_call: TRBJ2-7
v_call: TRBV10-1
d_call: TRBD1
cdr3_length: 14
clone_size: few
cdr3_aa: CATPSGTGGHEQYF
cdr3_nt: TGCGCCACTCCATCCGGGACAGGGGGGCACGAGCAGTACTTC

j_call: TRBJ1-1
v_call: TRBV7-9
d_call: NA
cdr3_length: 14
clone_size: NA
cdr3_aa: CASSFGRFRAEAFF
cdr3_nt: TGTGCCAGCAGCTTTGGACGATTCAGGGCTGAAGCTTTCTTT

j_call: TRBJ2-3
v_call: TRBV5-4
d_call: TRBD2
cdr3_length: 16
clone_size: few
cdr3_aa: CASSLVAGGGKDTQYF
cdr3_nt: TGTGCCAGCAGCTTGGTGGCGGGAGGAGGGAAAGATACGCAGTATTTT